This T cell receptor beta chain was recorded in a study of sequential checkpoint blockade in melanoma. CDR1 MGHRA and CDR2 YSYEKL come from the germline V gene. V gave up 1 base and J gave up 0 bases, with 11 bases separating them. CDR3 size: 16 residues. Treatment given: randomized to nivolumab then ipilimumab (arm A) or the reverse (arm B). Clones were read by immunoSEQ multiplex PCR, and TCRdb kept only the in-frame ones, dropping some. This table holds fewer than 40,000 clones, nearly 90% found once. The source of this sequence is a human donor with melanoma. Specimen: CD8+ T cells sorted from blood (inferred from file names), collected from a patient given nivolumab and ipilimumab in sequence. The J gene is TRBJ2-3, the V gene TRBV4-1; possibly TRBD2 for D (6 bases). The CDR3 protein is CASSQAYSGSTDTQYF. In nucleotides, the CDR3 is TGCGCCAGCAGCCAAGCGTATAGCGGAAGCACAGATACGCAGTATTTT.